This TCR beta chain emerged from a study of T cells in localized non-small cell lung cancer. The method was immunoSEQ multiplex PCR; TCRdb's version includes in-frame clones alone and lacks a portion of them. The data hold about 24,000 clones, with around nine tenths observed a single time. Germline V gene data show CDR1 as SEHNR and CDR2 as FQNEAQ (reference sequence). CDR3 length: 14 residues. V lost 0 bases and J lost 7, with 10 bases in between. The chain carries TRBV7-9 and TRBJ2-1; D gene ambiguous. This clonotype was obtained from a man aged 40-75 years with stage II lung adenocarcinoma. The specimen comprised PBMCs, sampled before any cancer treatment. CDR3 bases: TGTGCCAGCAGCTTAGCCCAGAGGATTAATGAGCAGTTCTTC. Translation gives CASSLAQRINEQFF.